The 16 T cell receptor beta chains below were found in one sample sequenced in a study of Ad26.COV2.S vaccination and SARS-CoV-2 variants. This sample's treatment: some 20 received Ad26.COV2.S at low or high dose, single or two shots; about 5 received placebo; per-sample allocation not given. The study sampled participants on day 63 after the first vaccine or placebo injection. Assay used: immunoSEQ multiplex PCR; TCRdb lists only in-frame clones, some missing. The data show 500,000 or so clones, with roughly 87% seen just once and roughly 13% held by the top ten. Sample: peripheral blood, taken in a trial of Ad26.COV2.S vaccine versus placebo. The receptor set was obtained from a person aged 18-65 years who received the Ad26.COV2.S COVID-19 vaccine or a placebo.

The gene calls are TRBV5-6 and TRBJ2-7; D unresolved. This CDR3 is 12 amino acids long. CDR1 is SGHDT and CDR2 is YYEEEE in the germline V gene. Trimming stripped 3 bases from V and 6 bases from J, with 10 bases between. The CDR3 DNA is TGTGCCAGCAGCTGGGGAAGCTCCGAGCAGTACTTC. Its translation is CASSWGSSEQYF.

This chain connects TRBV28 to TRBJ1-2; weak D call: TRBD1 (5 bases). Trimming pared 5 bases from V and 7 bases from J, leaving 20 bases between. CDR3 length equals 15 residues. In germline, CDR1 is MDHEN, CDR2 SYDVKM. The CDR3: CASSLLRTPSGGYTF. The DNA for the CDR3 is TGTGCCAGCAGTCTTCTCCGGACACCTTCAGGTGGCTACACCTTC.

The rearrangement uses TRBV25-1 and TRBJ1-1, with 8 bases aligning to TRBD1. Trimming cost V 4 bases and J 2 bases; bases outside gene matches: 6. The CDR3 sequence is 15 residues long. Germline assignment: CDR1 MGHDK and CDR2 SYGVNS. In DNA, the CDR3 is TGTGCCAGCAGTGCTTCCAGGGGGCGTAACACTGAAGCTTTCTTT. Protein: CASSASRGRNTEAFF. The whole variable domain, remainder taken from reference TRBV25-1 and TRBJ1-1, is EADIYQTPRYLVIGTGKKITLECSQTMGHDKMYWYQQDPGMELHLIHYSYGVNSTEKGDLSSESTVSRIRTEHFPLTLESARPSHTSQYLCASSASRGRNTEAFFGQGTRLTVV.

The rearrangement joins TRBV5-4 to TRBJ2-3; a possible D gene is TRBD2 (5 bases). Germline assignment: CDR1 SGHNT and CDR2 YYREEE (reference sequence). This CDR3 is 13 amino acids long. Trimming pared 0 bases from V and 12 bases from J, leaving 14 bases between. Written as DNA, the CDR3 is TGTGCCAGCAGCTTGGCGGGCGGCGGGCCCCAGTATTTT. Amino acids: CASSLAGGGPQYF.

The chain employs TRBV5-8 and TRBJ2-3, with D possibly being TRBD2 (6 bases). This CDR3 comprises 14 residues. V was trimmed by 3 bases and J by 5 bases, leaving 13 bases between them. Per germline, CDR1 SGHTS and CDR2 YDEGEE. The CDR3 sequence: CASSSGQGGDTQYF. The CDR3 DNA reads as TGTGCCAGCAGCTCGGGGCAGGGAGGAGATACGCAGTATTTT.

To note about this clone: The junction departs from the called germline gene at one end, perhaps through a read error. CDR3 residues: CASSFRVGPPQDF. DNA of the CDR3: TGTGCCAGCAGTTTTAGGGTGGGCCCCCCGCAAGACTTC. V and J are TRBV28 and TRBJ1-2, with D unresolved. The V gene's germline CDR1 is MDHEN and CDR2 SYDVKM. The CDR3 loop spans 13 amino acids.

Concerning this clone: Relative to the germline gene, one junction end is altered; a read error may explain this. The gene calls are TRBV5-8 and TRBJ2-3; D is undetermined. Germline assignment: CDR1 SGHTS and CDR2 YDEGEE. The CDR3 extends over 11 amino acids. In DNA, the CDR3 is TGCGGATGGGGTTATAAAGATACGCAGTATTTT. This codes for CGWGYKDTQYF.

J is TRBJ2-2 and V is TRBV19; D might be TRBD1 or TRBD2, each matching 5 bases. Per germline, CDR1 LNHDA and CDR2 SQIVND (reference sequence). This CDR3 spans 17 amino acids. V was pared by 4 bases and J by 0 bases, with 15 bases between. CDR3 nucleotides: TGTGCCAGTAGTACCGCTAGCCGGGGCGCGAACACCGGGGAGCTGTTTTTT. Translation gives CASSTASRGANTGELFF.

CDR3 sequence (DNA): TGTGCCAGCAGTTTACCTCCTAGCAGCTGGGGTACGTTCTTC. Encoded protein: CASSLPPSSWGTFF. The chain links TRBV28 to TRBJ2-1; D is possibly TRBD2 (5 bases). The CDR3 length is 14 residues. Germline-derived CDR1 and CDR2 are MDHEN and SYDVKM. V shed 2 bases and J shed 15 bases, with 20 bases lying between them.

The chain joins TRBV28 to TRBJ2-2; 13 bases are shared with TRBD2. The CDR3 runs 18 residues. Germline V CDR1 and CDR2: MDHEN, SYDVKM. V lost 5 bases, J lost 0 bases, and 6 bases stayed unmatched. CDR3 coding DNA: TGTGCCAGCAGTCAGGGACTAGCGGGAAGGGCGAACACCGGGGAGCTGTTTTTT. Encoded protein: CASSQGLAGRANTGELFF.

This chain joins TRBV30 and TRBJ2-7; TRBD1 might be the D (5 bases). V lost 5 bases, J lost 4 bases, and 9 bases lay in between. CDR1 is GTSNPN, CDR2 SVGIG, per germline (reference sequence). The CDR3 spans 11 residues. The DNA of the CDR3 is TGTGCCTGGCAAAGGGGTTACGAGCAGTACTTC. It codes for CAWQRGYEQYF. The full variable domain, rest sourced from reference TRBV30 and TRBJ2-7, is SQTIHQWPATLVQPVGSPLSLECTVEGTSNPNLYWYRQAAGRGLQLLFYSVGIGQISSEVPQNLSASRPQDRQFILSSKKLLLSDSGFYLCAWQRGYEQYFGPGTRLTVT.

The V gene is TRBV2, the J gene TRBJ1-1; TRBD1 might be the D (5 bases). From germline, CDR1 is SNHLY and CDR2 FYNNEI. V was trimmed by 7 bases and J by 5 bases, leaving 14 bases between them. CDR3 length equals 13 residues. The CDR3 reads CASNRGMGTEAFF. The CDR3 region has the DNA TGTGCCAGCAATCGGGGCATGGGGACTGAAGCTTTCTTT.

This chain connects TRBV5-6 to TRBJ2-1, with TRBD2 as a possible D gene (5 bases). Per the germline V gene, CDR1 is SGHDT and CDR2 is YYEEEE. V lost 2 bases and J 7 bases, leaving 13 bases between the germline ends. This CDR3 spans 14 amino acids. The CDR3 here is CASSFSRRRNEQFF. In nucleotides, the CDR3 is TGTGCCAGCAGCTTTTCACGGAGGCGGAATGAGCAGTTCTTC.

The chain recombines TRBV7-9 with TRBJ2-1, with D perhaps matching TRBD1 (6 bases). Germline V lookup: CDR1 SEHNR, CDR2 FQNEAQ (reference sequence). The CDR3 totals 16 residues. V dropped 1 base and J dropped 0 bases, with 10 bases sitting between them. The CDR3 nucleotides read TGTGCCAGCAGCTTAGGGGGGCCCTCCTCCTACAATGAGCAGTTCTTC. It translates to CASSLGGPSSYNEQFF. Combining the CDR3 with reference TRBV7-9 and TRBJ2-1 gives the whole variable domain DTGVSQNPRHKITKRGQNVTFRCDPISEHNRLYWYRQTLGQGPEFLTYFQNEAQLEKSRLLSDRFSAERPKGSFSTLEIQRTEQGDSAMYLCASSLGGPSSYNEQFFGPGTRLTVL.

The CDR3 here is CASSELRNTEAFF. The CDR3 DNA sequence: TGTGCCAGCAGTGAATTACGGAACACTGAAGCTTTCTTT. This chain joins TRBV25-1 and TRBJ1-1; D not certain. This CDR3 comprises 13 residues. Germline-derived CDR1 and CDR2 are MGHDK and SYGVNS. The V end lost 1 base, the J end lost 1 base, and 4 bases lay between the germline ends. Full variable domain (remainder filled in from reference TRBV25-1 and TRBJ1-1): EADIYQTPRYLVIGTGKKITLECSQTMGHDKMYWYQQDPGMELHLIHYSYGVNSTEKGDLSSESTVSRIRTEHFPLTLESARPSHTSQYLCASSELRNTEAFFGQGTRLTVV.

The chain links TRBV7-2 to TRBJ2-2, with 7 bases lining up with TRBD2. Germline trimming cut 5 bases from V and 4 bases from J; bases unmatched to any gene: 10. CDR1 is SGHTA, CDR2 FQGNSA, per germline. The CDR3 length is 16 residues. CDR3 amino acids: CASSLIGTTPTGELFF. The CDR3 DNA is TGTGCCAGCAGCCTCATAGGGACTACCCCCACCGGGGAGCTGTTTTTT.